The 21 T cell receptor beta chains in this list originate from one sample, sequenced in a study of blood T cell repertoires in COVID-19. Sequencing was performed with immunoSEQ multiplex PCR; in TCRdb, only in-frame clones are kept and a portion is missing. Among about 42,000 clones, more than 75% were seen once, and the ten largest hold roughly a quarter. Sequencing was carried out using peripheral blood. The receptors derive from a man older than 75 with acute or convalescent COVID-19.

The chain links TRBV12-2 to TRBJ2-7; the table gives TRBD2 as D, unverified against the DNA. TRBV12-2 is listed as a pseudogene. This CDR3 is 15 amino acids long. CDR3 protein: CASRLDRRGPYEQYF. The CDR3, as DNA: TGTGCAAGTCGCTTAGACAGGCGGGGTCCCTACGAGCAGTACTTC.

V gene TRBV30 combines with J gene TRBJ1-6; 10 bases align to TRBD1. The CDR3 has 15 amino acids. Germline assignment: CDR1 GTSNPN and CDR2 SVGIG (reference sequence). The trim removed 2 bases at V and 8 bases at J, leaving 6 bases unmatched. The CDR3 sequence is CAWSSDRGQDSPLHF. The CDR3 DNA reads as TGTGCCTGGAGTTCCGACAGGGGGCAAGATTCACCCCTCCACTTT.

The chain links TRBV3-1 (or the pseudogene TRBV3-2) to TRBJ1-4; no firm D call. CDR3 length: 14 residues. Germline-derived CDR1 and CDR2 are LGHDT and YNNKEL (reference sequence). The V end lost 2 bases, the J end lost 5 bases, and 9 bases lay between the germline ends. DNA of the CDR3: TGTGCCAGCAGCCAAAGGCAGGCGAATGAAAAACTGTTTTTT. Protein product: CASSQRQANEKLFF.

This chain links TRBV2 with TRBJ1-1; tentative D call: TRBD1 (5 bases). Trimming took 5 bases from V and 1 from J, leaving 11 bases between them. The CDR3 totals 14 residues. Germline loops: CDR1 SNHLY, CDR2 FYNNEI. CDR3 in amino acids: CASSLWGENTEAFF. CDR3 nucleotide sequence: TGTGCCAGCAGTCTTTGGGGGGAGAACACTGAAGCTTTCTTT. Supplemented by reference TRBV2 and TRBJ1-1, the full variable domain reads EPEVTQTPSHQVTQMGQEVILRCVPISNHLYFYWYRQILGQKVEFLVSFYNNEISEKSEIFDDQFSVERPDGSNFTLKIRSTKLEDSAMYFCASSLWGENTEAFFGQGTRLTVV.

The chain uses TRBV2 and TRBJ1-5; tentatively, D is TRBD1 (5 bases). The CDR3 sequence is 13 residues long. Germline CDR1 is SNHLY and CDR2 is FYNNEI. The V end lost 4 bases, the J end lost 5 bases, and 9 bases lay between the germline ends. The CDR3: CASSGDRYQPQHF. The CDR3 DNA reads TGTGCCAGCAGTGGTGACAGATATCAGCCCCAGCATTTT.

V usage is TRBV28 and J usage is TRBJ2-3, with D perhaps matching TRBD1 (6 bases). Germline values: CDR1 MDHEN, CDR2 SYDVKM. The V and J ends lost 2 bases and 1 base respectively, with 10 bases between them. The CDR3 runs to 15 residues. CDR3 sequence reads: CASSLTGMGTDTQYF. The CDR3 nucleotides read TGTGCCAGCAGTTTAACAGGGATGGGCACAGATACGCAGTATTTT.

For the CDR3, the DNA is TGTGCCAGCAGCCGAATGCAGGGCCTTAACTATGGCTACACCTTC. Protein: CASSRMQGLNYGYTF. This rearrangement joins TRBV5-6 to TRBJ1-2, with TRBD1 as a possible D gene (5 bases). V dropped 4 bases and J dropped 1 base, with 14 bases sitting between them. CDR1 is SGHDT and CDR2 is YYEEEE in the germline V gene. The CDR3 contains 15 residues.

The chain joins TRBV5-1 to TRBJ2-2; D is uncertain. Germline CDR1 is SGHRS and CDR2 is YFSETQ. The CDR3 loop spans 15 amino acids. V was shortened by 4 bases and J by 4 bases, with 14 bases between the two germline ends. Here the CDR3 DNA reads TGCGCCAGCAGCGAGACGCGGCCCACCACCGGGGAGCTGTTTTTT. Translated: CASSETRPTTGELFF.

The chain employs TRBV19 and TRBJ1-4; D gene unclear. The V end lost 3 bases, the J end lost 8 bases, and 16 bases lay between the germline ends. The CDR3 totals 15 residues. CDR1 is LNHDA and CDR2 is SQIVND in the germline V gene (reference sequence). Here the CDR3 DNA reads TGTGCCAGTAGTATTAGAGAGTCGAGGATCGAAAAACTGTTTTTT. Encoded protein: CASSIRESRIEKLFF.

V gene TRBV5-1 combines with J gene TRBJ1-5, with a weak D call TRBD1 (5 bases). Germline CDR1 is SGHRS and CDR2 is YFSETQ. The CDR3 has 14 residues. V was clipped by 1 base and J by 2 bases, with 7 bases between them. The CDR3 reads CASSLLGGNQPQHF. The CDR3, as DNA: TGCGCCAGCAGCTTGCTAGGGGGCAATCAGCCCCAGCATTTT.

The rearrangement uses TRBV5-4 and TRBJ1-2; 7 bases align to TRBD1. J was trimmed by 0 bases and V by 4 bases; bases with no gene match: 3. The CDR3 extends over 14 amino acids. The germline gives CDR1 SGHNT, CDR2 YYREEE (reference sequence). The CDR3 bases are TGTGCCAGCAGCGCGGGACAGACTAACTATGGCTACACCTTC. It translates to CASSAGQTNYGYTF.

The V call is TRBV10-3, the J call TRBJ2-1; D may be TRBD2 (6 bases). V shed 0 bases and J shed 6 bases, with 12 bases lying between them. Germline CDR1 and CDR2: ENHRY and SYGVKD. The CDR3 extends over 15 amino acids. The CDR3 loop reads CAISESPLRGNEQFF. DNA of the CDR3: TGTGCCATCAGTGAGTCCCCCCTGCGGGGCAATGAGCAGTTCTTC.

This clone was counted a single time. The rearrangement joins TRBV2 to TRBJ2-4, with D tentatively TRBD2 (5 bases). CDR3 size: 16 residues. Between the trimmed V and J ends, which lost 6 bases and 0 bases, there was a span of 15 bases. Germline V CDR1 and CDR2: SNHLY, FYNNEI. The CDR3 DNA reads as TGTGCCAGCAGCGCAGGCTTTCGGGGAGCCAAAAACATTCAGTACTTC. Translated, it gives CASSAGFRGAKNIQYF.

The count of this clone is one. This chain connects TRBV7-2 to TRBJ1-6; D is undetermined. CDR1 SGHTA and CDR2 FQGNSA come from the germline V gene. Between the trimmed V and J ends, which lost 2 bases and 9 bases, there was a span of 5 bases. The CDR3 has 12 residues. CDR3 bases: TGTGCCAGCAGCTTACTGAGTTCACCCCTCCACTTT. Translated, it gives CASSLLSSPLHF.

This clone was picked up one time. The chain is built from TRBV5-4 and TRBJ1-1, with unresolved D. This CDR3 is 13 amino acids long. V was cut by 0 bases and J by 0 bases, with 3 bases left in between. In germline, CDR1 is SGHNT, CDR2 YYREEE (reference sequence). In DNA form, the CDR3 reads TGTGCCAGCAGCTTGGACTTGAACACTGAAGCTTTCTTT. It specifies CASSLDLNTEAFF.

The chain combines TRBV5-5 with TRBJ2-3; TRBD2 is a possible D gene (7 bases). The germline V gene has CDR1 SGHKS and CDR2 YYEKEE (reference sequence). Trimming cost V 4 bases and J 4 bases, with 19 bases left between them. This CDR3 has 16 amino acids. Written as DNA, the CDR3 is TGTGCCAGCAGCCCAGCGTTGGGGGGGCAGTCAGATACGCAGTATTTT. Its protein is CASSPALGGQSDTQYF.

The CDR3 protein is CASSNRESSGNTIYF. The CDR3, as DNA: TGTGCCAGTAGCAACAGGGAGAGCTCTGGAAACACCATATATTTT. The genes are TRBV19 and TRBJ1-3; maybe TRBD1 (6 bases). Per germline, CDR1 LNHDA and CDR2 SQIVND (reference sequence). Trimming pared 6 bases from V and 0 bases from J, leaving 12 bases between. The CDR3 sequence is 15 residues long.

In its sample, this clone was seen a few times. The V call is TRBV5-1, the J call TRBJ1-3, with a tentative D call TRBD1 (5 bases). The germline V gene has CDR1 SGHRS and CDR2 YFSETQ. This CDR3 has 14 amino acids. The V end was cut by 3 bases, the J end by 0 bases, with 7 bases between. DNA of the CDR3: TGCGCCAGCAGCTCGGACACCTCTGGAAACACCATATATTTT. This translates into CASSSDTSGNTIYF. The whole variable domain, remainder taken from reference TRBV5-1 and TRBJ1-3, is KAGVTQTPRYLIKTRGQQVTLSCSPISGHRSVSWYQQTPGQGLQFLFEYFSETQRNKGNFPGRFSGRQFSNSRSEMNVSTLELGDSALYLCASSSDTSGNTIYFGEGSWLTVV.

CDR3 sequence: CASSERGTFGTYEQYF. DNA of the CDR3: TGTGCCAGCAGTGAAAGGGGGACATTCGGCACCTACGAGCAGTACTTC. The rearrangement links TRBV2 to TRBJ2-7, with D possibly matching TRBD1 (6 bases). CDR1 is SNHLY and CDR2 is FYNNEI in the germline V gene. The ends were cut back, 2 bases at V and 2 bases at J, with 16 bases in the middle. The CDR3 spans 16 residues.

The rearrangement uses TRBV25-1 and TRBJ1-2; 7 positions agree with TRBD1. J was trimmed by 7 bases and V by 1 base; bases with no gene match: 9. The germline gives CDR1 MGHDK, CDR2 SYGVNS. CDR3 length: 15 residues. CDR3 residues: CASSEWGTGDSGYTF. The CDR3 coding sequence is TGTGCCAGCAGTGAATGGGGTACAGGGGACAGTGGCTACACCTTC.

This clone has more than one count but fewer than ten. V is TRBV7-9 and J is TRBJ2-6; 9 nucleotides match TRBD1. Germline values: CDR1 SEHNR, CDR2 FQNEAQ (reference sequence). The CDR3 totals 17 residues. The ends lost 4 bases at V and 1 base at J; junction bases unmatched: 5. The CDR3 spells CASSWGTGNSGANVLTF. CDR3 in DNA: TGTGCCAGCAGCTGGGGGACAGGGAATTCTGGGGCCAACGTCCTGACTTTC. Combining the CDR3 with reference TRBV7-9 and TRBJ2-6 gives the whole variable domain DTGVSQNPRHKITKRGQNVTFRCDPISEHNRLYWYRQTLGQGPEFLTYFQNEAQLEKSRLLSDRFSAERPKGSFSTLEIQRTEQGDSAMYLCASSWGTGNSGANVLTFGAGSRLTVL.